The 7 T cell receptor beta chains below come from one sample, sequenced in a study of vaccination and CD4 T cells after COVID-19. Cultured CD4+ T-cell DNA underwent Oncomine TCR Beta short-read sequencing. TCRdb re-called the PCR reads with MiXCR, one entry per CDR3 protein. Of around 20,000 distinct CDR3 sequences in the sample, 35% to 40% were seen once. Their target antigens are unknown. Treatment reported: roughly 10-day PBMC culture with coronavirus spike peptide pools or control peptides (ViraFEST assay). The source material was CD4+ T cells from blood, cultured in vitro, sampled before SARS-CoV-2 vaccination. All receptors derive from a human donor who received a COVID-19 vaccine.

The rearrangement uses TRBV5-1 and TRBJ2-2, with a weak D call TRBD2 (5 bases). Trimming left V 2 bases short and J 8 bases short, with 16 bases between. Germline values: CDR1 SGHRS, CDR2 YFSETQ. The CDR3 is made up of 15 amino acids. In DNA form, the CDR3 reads TGCGCCAGCAGCTTAAGCGGAAGGGCATTGGGGGAGCTGTTTTTT. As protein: CASSLSGRALGELFF.

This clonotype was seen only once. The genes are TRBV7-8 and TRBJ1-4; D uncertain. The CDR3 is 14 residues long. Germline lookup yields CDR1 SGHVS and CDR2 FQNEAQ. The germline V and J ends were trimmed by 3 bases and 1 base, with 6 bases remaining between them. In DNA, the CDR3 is TGTGCCAGCAGCTTTCGGGAAACTAATGAAAAACTGTTTTTT. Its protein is CASSFRETNEKLFF.

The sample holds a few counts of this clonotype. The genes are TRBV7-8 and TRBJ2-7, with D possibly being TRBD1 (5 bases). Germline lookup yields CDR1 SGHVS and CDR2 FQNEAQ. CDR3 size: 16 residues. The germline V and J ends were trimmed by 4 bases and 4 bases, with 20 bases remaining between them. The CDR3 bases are TGTGCCAGCAGCTCACGGTGGGGCCAGGCGATTTACGAGCAGTACTTC. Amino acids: CASSSRWGQAIYEQYF.

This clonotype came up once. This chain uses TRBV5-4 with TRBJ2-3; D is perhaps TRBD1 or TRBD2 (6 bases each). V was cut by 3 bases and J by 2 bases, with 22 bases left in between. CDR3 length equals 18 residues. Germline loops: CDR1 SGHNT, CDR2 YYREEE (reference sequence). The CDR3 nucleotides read TGTGCCAGCAGCTGGACGGGAACAGGGCGGAGGGCCACAGATACGCAGTATTTT. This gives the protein CASSWTGTGRRATDTQYF.

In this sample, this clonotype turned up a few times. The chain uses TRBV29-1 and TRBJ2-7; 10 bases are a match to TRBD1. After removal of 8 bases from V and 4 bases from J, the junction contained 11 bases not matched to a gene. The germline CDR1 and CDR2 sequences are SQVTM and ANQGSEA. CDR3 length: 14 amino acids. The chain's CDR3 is CSPRGDRGPYEQYF. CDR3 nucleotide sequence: TGCAGCCCTCGGGGGGACAGGGGTCCTTACGAGCAGTACTTC.

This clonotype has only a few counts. CDR3 sequence reads: CASSYGRDEQYF. The DNA for the CDR3 is TGTGCCAGCAGTTATGGTAGGGACGAGCAGTACTTC. The chain is built from TRBV6-5 and TRBJ2-7; no clear D gene. Trimming left V 3 bases short and J 5 bases short, with 8 bases between. Germline V gene sequence: CDR1 MNHEY, CDR2 SVGAGI. This CDR3 has 12 amino acids.

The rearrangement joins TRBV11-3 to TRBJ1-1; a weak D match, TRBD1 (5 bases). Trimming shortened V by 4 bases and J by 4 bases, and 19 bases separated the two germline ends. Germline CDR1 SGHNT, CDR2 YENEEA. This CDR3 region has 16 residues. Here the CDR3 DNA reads TGTGCCAGCAGCTGGTACGGTACAGGCACGGGCACTGAAGCTTTCTTT. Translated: CASSWYGTGTGTEAFF.